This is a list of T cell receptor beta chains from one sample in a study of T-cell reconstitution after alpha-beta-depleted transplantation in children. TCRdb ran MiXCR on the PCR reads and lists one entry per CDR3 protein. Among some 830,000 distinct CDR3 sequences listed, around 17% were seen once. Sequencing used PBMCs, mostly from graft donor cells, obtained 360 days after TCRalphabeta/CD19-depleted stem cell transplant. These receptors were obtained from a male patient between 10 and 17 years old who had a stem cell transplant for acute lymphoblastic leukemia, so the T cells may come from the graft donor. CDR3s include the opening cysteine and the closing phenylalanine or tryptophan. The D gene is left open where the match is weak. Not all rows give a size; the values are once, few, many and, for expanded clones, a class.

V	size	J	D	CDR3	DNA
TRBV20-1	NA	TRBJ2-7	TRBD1	CSARGTGNPYEQYF	TGCAGTGCTAGAGGGACAGGGAATCCCTACGAGCAGTACTTC
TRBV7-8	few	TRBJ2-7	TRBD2	CASSLTASGSFTYEQYF	TGTGCCAGCAGCTTAACGGCTAGCGGGAGTTTTACCTACGAGCAGTACTTC
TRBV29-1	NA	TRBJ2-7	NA	CSVGSLYEQYF	TGCAGCGTTGGTTCCCTCTACGAGCAGTACTTC
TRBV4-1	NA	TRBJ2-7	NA	CASSQQRETYEQYF	TGCGCCAGCAGCCAGCAACGGGAGACCTACGAGCAGTACTTC
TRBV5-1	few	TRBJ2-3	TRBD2	CASSLARSSGEGTQYF	TGCGCCAGCAGCTTGGCCAGGTCTAGCGGGGAAGGTACGCAGTATTTT
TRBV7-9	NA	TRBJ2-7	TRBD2	CASSLPTSGIYEQYF	TGTGCCAGCAGCCTACCGACTAGCGGAATCTACGAGCAGTACTTC
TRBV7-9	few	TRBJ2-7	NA	CASSSDSHYSYEQYF	TGTGCCAGCAGCTCCGACAGTCACTACTCCTACGAGCAGTACTTC
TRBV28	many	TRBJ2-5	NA	CASSFFDGETQYF	TGTGCCAGCAGTTTCTTTGATGGGGAGACCCAGTACTTC
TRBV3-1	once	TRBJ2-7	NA	CASSQELRVSSYEQYF	TGTGCCAGCAGCCAAGAACTCAGGGTGAGCTCCTACGAGCAGTACTTC
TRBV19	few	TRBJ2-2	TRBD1	CASSISDRGTGELFF	TGTGCCAGTAGTATCTCGGACAGGGGCACCGGGGAGCTGTTTTTT
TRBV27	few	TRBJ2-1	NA	CASSLWSDHYNEQFF	TGTGCCAGCAGTTTATGGTCAGACCACTACAATGAGCAGTTCTTC
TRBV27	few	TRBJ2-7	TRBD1	CASSLYDGTGGEQYF	TGTGCCAGCAGTTTATATGACGGGACAGGGGGCGAGCAGTACTTC
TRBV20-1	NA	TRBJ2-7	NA	CSAKPQGPSYEQYF	TGCAGTGCTAAGCCCCAGGGGCCCTCCTACGAGCAGTACTTC
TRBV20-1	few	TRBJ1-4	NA	CSALTGSTNEKLFF	TGCAGTGCTCTTACAGGGTCAACTAATGAAAAACTGTTTTTT
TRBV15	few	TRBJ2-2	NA	CATSPRVGTRITGELFF	TGTGCCACCAGCCCCCGGGTCGGTACCAGGATTACCGGGGAGCTGTTTTTT
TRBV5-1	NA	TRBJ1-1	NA	CASSLGRKGVNTEAFF	TGCGCCAGCAGCTTGGGAAGAAAAGGGGTGAACACTGAAGCTTTCTTT
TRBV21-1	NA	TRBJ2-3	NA	CATLWAGSTDTQYF	TGTGCCACCCTGTGGGCAGGGAGCACAGATACGCAGTATTTT
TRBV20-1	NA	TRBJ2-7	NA	CSARNRLLGRSYEQYF	TGCAGTGCTAGAAACCGACTGCTCGGGCGCTCCTACGAGCAGTACTTC
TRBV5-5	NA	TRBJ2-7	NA	CASSFGDSYYEQYF	TGTGCCAGCAGCTTTGGGGACTCCTACTACGAGCAGTACTTC
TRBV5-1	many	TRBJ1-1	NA	CASSLGGPNTEAFF	TGCGCCAGCAGCTTGGGGGGGCCGAACACTGAAGCTTTCTTT
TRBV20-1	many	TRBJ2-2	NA	CSARGTRAGNLETGELFF	TGCAGTGCTAGAGGGACAAGGGCAGGGAATTTGGAGACCGGGGAGCTGTTTTTT
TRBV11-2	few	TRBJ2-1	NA	CASSPLVGRKGGYNEQFF	TGTGCCAGCAGCCCGCTTGTGGGGAGGAAGGGAGGATACAATGAGCAGTTCTTC
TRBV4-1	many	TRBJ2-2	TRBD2	CASSQVSLAGFTGELFF	TGCGCCAGCAGCCAGGTTTCACTAGCGGGATTCACCGGGGAGCTGTTTTTT
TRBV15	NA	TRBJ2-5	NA	CATSRGADRPQETQYF	TGTGCCACCAGCAGAGGGGCTGACAGGCCCCAAGAGACCCAGTACTTC
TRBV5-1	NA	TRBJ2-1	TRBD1	CASSLVVQGSYNEQFF	TGCGCCAGCAGCTTGGTAGTACAGGGGTCCTACAATGAGCAGTTCTTC
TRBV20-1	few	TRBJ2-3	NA	CSASSLLSTDTQYF	TGCAGTGCTAGTTCCCTCCTTAGCACAGATACGCAGTATTTT
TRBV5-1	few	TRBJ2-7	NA	CASWADGSTYEQYF	TGCGCCAGCTGGGCCGACGGGAGTACCTACGAGCAGTACTTC
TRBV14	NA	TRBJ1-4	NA	CASSQASGKLFF	TGTGCCAGCAGCCAAGCCTCGGGAAAACTGTTTTTT
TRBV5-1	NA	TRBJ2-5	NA	CASSLSPARETQYF	TGCGCCAGCAGCCTAAGCCCGGCCCGGGAGACCCAGTACTTC
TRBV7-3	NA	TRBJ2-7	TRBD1	CASSQTGSGEQYF	TGTGCCAGCAGCCAGACAGGGTCTGGGGAGCAGTACTTC
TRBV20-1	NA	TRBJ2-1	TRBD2	CSASLGTRGYEQFF	TGCAGTGCTAGTCTCGGGACTAGAGGGTATGAGCAGTTCTTC
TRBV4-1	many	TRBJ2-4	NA	CASSQTVAKNIQYF	TGCGCCAGCAGCCAGACAGTAGCCAAAAACATTCAGTACTTC
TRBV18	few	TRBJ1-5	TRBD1	CASSPPGGKQPQHF	TGTGCCAGCTCACCGCCAGGGGGAAAACAGCCCCAGCATTTT
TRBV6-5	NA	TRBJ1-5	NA	CASSLDGFGNQPQHF	TGTGCCAGCAGTCTCGACGGCTTCGGGAATCAGCCCCAGCATTTT
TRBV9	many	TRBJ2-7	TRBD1	CASSRGTGVYEQYF	TGTGCCAGCAGCCGCGGGACAGGGGTGTACGAGCAGTACTTC
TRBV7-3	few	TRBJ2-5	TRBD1	CASSAGSGTGQETQYF	TGTGCCAGCAGCGCCGGTTCCGGGACAGGCCAAGAGACCCAGTACTTC
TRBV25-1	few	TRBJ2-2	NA	CASSGQVEATGELFF	TGTGCCAGCAGTGGACAGGTAGAGGCCACCGGGGAGCTGTTTTTT
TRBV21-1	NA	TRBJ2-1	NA	CASSHYPYNEQFF	TGTGCCAGCAGCCACTACCCCTACAATGAGCAGTTCTTC
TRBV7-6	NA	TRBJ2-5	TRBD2	CASSWGGLAGAETQYF	TGTGCCAGCAGCTGGGGTGGACTAGCGGGGGCGGAGACCCAGTACTTC
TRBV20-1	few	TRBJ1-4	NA	CSASNLNEKLFF	TGCAGTGCTAGTAACCTAAATGAAAAACTGTTTTTT
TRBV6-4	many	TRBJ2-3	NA	CASSDSTADTQYF	TGTGCCAGCAGTGACTCGACGGCAGATACGCAGTATTTT
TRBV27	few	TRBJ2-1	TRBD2	CASRDYPYNEQFF	TGTGCCAGCCGGGACTATCCCTACAATGAGCAGTTCTTC
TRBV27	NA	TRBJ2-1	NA	CASSPYPNRVMNEQFF	TGTGCCAGCAGCCCCTACCCAAACAGGGTTATGAATGAGCAGTTCTTC
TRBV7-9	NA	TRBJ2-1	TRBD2	CASSPLKRESRDEQFF	TGTGCCAGCAGCCCCCTTAAGCGGGAGAGCAGGGATGAGCAGTTCTTC
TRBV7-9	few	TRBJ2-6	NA	CASSLVPHSGANVLTF	TGTGCCAGCAGCTTAGTCCCGCACTCTGGGGCCAACGTCCTGACTTTC
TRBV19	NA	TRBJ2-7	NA	CASSMDWSYEQYF	TGTGCCAGTAGTATGGACTGGTCCTACGAGCAGTACTTC
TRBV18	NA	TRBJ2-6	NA	CASSQGVSSGANVLTF	TGTGCCAGCTCACAGGGGGTGTCCTCTGGGGCCAACGTCCTGACTTTC
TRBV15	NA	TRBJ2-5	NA	CATSYRTAVPPYF	TGTGCCACCAGCTATCGGACAGCGGTCCCCCCGTACTTC
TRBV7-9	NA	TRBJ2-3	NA	CASSPRVPNTDTQYF	TGTGCCAGCAGCCCCCGGGTCCCGAACACAGATACGCAGTATTTT
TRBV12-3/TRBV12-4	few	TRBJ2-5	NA	CASRTHPGLQETQYF	TGTGCCAGCAGAACCCATCCCGGTTTACAAGAGACCCAGTACTTC
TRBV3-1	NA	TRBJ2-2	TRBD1	CASSPGQGAPTGELFF	TGTGCCAGCAGCCCCGGACAGGGGGCGCCCACCGGGGAGCTGTTTTTT
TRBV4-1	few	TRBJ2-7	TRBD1	CASSGVDRARYEQYF	TGCGCCAGCAGCGGGGTGGACAGGGCTCGGTACGAGCAGTACTTC
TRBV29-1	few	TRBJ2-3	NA	CSFVGILGFTDTQYF	TGCAGCTTTGTGGGGATCCTCGGGTTCACAGATACGCAGTATTTT